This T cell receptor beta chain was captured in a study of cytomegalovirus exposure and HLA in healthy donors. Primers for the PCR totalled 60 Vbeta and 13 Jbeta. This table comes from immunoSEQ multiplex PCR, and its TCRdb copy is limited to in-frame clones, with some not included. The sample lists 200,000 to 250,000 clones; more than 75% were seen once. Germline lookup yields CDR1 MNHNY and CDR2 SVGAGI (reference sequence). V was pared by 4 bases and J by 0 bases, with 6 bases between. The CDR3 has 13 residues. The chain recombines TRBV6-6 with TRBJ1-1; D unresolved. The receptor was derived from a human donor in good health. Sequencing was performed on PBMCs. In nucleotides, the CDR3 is TGTGCCAGCAGTTGGGCGCTGAACACTGAAGCTTTCTTT. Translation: CASSWALNTEAFF.